This passage covers 11 T cell receptor beta chains from one sample sequenced in a study of blood T cell repertoires in COVID-19. Sequencing was performed with immunoSEQ multiplex PCR; in TCRdb, only in-frame clones are kept and a portion is missing. This table holds about 160,000 clones, 80% to 90% found once. Source material: peripheral blood. The receptors originated from a man between 35 and 55 years old who had recovered from COVID-19.

The chain couples TRBV9 to TRBJ2-1; the D gene is possibly TRBD2 (5 bases). Trimming stripped 4 bases from V and 0 bases from J, with 14 bases between. The germline V gene has CDR1 SGDLS and CDR2 YYNGEE. The CDR3 is 16 amino acids. DNA of the CDR3: TGTGCCAGCAGCTCCCATAGCGTGAGCTCCTACAATGAGCAGTTCTTC. This codes for CASSSHSVSSYNEQFF.

The CDR3 DNA follows: TGTGCCAGTAGTATAGGGCCTTACTACAATGAGCAGTTCTTC. The encoded protein is CASSIGPYYNEQFF. The chain carries TRBV19 and TRBJ2-1, with unresolved D. V was cut by 1 base and J by 3 bases, with 7 bases left in between. Germline V lookup: CDR1 LNHDA, CDR2 SQIVND (reference sequence). This CDR3 is 14 amino acids long.

The chain uses TRBV9 and TRBJ2-7, with a possible D match to TRBD2 (6 bases). Per the germline V gene, CDR1 is SGDLS and CDR2 is YYNGEE. V lost 0 bases and J lost 9, with 13 bases in between. This CDR3 region has 13 residues. CDR3 DNA: TGTGCCAGCAGCGTAGGGAAGGAGGGAGGGCAGTACTTC. Translating it yields CASSVGKEGGQYF.

The chain uses TRBV5-1 and TRBJ2-2; 9 bases are a match to TRBD1. CDR1 SGHRS and CDR2 YFSETQ come from the germline V gene. The ends lost 4 bases at V and 5 bases at J; junction bases unmatched: 6. This CDR3 has 15 residues. The CDR3 DNA reads TGCGCCAGCAGCGTAGGGGACAGGGATACCGGGGAGCTGTTTTTT. Protein product: CASSVGDRDTGELFF.

This clone has only one observation. The chain employs TRBV4-3 and TRBJ2-5; D remains ambiguous. The CDR3 has 16 amino acids. V lost 1 base and J lost 5, with 17 bases in between. Germline CDR1 LGHNA, CDR2 YSLEER. The CDR3 reads CASSQGPFGPQETQYF. As DNA, the CDR3 is TGCGCCAGCAGCCAAGGCCCTTTTGGCCCCCAGGAGACCCAGTACTTC.

This chain joins TRBV10-3 and TRBJ2-5; TRBD1 might be the D (6 bases). V lost 4 bases and J 2 bases, leaving 11 bases between the germline ends. Germline loops: CDR1 ENHRY, CDR2 SYGVKD. This CDR3 is built from 14 residues. Here the CDR3 DNA reads TGTGCCATCAGTGGATTCGGACAGCAAGAGACCCAGTACTTC. Its protein product is CAISGFGQQETQYF.

The chain carries TRBV27 and TRBJ1-4; a possible D gene is TRBD1 (5 bases). The CDR3 covers 14 residues. Trimming took 5 bases from V and 7 from J, leaving 14 bases between them. CDR1 MNHEY and CDR2 SMNVEV come from the germline V gene (reference sequence). The CDR3 protein is CASSPRAGGEKLFF. Here the CDR3 DNA reads TGTGCCAGCAGTCCCCGGGCCGGGGGTGAAAAACTGTTTTTT.

The chain combines TRBV6-5 with TRBJ2-7; D uncertain. V shed 0 bases and J shed 0 bases, with 12 bases lying between them. Germline lookup yields CDR1 MNHEY and CDR2 SVGAGI. CDR3 length equals 16 residues. CDR3 protein: CASSYSKLRNSYEQYF. The CDR3 coding sequence is TGTGCCAGCAGTTACTCGAAACTACGCAACTCCTACGAGCAGTACTTC.

The rearrangement links TRBV9 to TRBJ1-1; D unclear. This CDR3 comprises 14 residues. The V gene lost 3 bases and the J gene lost 3 bases, with 12 bases spanning the gap. Germline CDR1 and CDR2: SGDLS and YYNGEE. The CDR3 protein is CASSARRRDTEAFF. CDR3 bases: TGTGCCAGCAGCGCCCGACGGAGGGACACTGAAGCTTTCTTT. The complete variable domain, with remaining parts taken from reference TRBV9 and TRBJ1-1, reads DSGVTQTPKHLITATGQRVTLRCSPRSGDLSVYWYQQSLDQGLQFLIQYYNGEERAKGNILERFSAQQFPDLHSELNLSSLELGDSALYFCASSARRRDTEAFFGQGTRLTVV.

This rearrangement joins TRBV6-5 to TRBJ2-5; 8 bases match TRBD1. CDR1 and CDR2 from the germline V gene are MNHEY and SVGAGI. The CDR3 sequence is 14 residues long. J lost 5 bases, V lost 4 bases, and 6 bases had no gene match. The CDR3 spells CASSLGQGYETQYF. CDR3 DNA: TGTGCCAGCAGTTTAGGACAGGGTTACGAGACCCAGTACTTC.

J is TRBJ1-2 and V is TRBV7-2; D is ambiguous. Trimming cost V 1 base and J 7 bases, with 10 bases left between them. The CDR3 sequence is 13 residues long. Per the germline V gene, CDR1 is SGHTA and CDR2 is FQGNSA. The CDR3 nucleotides read TGTGCCAGCAGCTTAGACGGGTCCACTGGCTACACCTTC. This gives the protein CASSLDGSTGYTF.